This T cell receptor beta chain emerged from a study of blood T cells in healthy people across ages. The study's findings and limits: More naive CD4+ cells and higher diversity marked long-lived donors relative to aged donors. Older age coincided with a roughly linear decline in TCR beta diversity per million T cells.

CDR3 length: 15 residues. CDR1 and CDR2 from the germline V gene are WSHSY and SAAADI. The ends were cut back, 1 base at V and 5 bases at J, with 14 bases in the middle. Using a J-beta primer mix together with a sample-barcoded 5' primer, a second PCR was run for roughly 6 to 12 cycles. TCRdb re-derived calls from the 5' RACE reads in MiXCR, one entry per CDR3 protein. The sample holds more than 1 million distinct CDR3 sequences, roughly 45% seen once. As to this clonotype: The antigen is not known.

The chain recombines TRBV10-2 with TRBJ1-2; D is ambiguous. The clonotype was recovered from a woman aged 55-69 years in good health. The sample consisted of blood. The DNA for the CDR3 is TGCGCCAGCAGTGAGTGGGGATCCAACCATTATGGCTACACCTTC. It encodes CASSEWGSNHYGYTF.